The rows below give T cell receptor beta chains drawn from one sample of a study of lymphopenia after photon versus proton radiotherapy. Sequencing used immunoSEQ multiplex PCR; TCRdb keeps in-frame clones, though not all of them. The sample lists some 64,000 clones; around 90% were seen once. The sequencing used peripheral blood, collected from a patient treated with proton-based radiotherapy. These receptors were taken from an elderly man with esophageal cancer. Each CDR3 is given with its conserved first and last residue. The order of the fields is D gene, clone size, V gene, J gene, CDR3 protein, CDR3 DNA. D genes are given only for firm matches. Rows give clone size only sometimes, using once, few, many, or a class for an expanded clone.

>-|few|TRBV2|TRBJ1-5
CASREGANQPQHF
TGTGCCAGCAGGGAGGGAGCCAATCAGCCCCAGCATTTT
>-|-|TRBV5-4|TRBJ1-2
CASSLASRNGYTF
TGTGCCAGCAGCTTGGCCTCGAGGAATGGCTACACCTTC
>TRBD1|-|TRBV11-2|TRBJ2-7
CASSLRVRGPHEQYF
TGTGCCAGCAGCTTACGGGTCAGGGGGCCCCACGAGCAGTACTTC
>-|-|TRBV9|TRBJ2-2
CASSVGSIGSTGELFF
TGTGCCAGCAGCGTAGGTTCGATAGGGTCGACCGGGGAGCTGTTTTTT
>TRBD2|once|TRBV11-2|TRBJ2-1
CASSLAVGLAGRNEQFF
TGTGCCAGCAGCTTGGCGGTAGGACTAGCGGGAAGGAATGAGCAGTTCTTC
>TRBD2|-|TRBV4-2|TRBJ2-7
CASSQGEGLAGFYEQYF
TGTGCCAGCAGCCAAGGGGAGGGACTAGCGGGCTTCTACGAGCAGTACTTC
>TRBD2|-|TRBV18|TRBJ2-5
CASSWTSGGQETQYF
TGTGCCAGCTCATGGACTAGCGGGGGCCAAGAGACCCAGTACTTC
>TRBD2|-|TRBV13|TRBJ2-7
CASSSAGTSASYEQYF
TGTGCCAGCAGCTCCGCGGGGACTAGCGCGTCCTACGAGCAGTACTTC
>-|once|TRBV6-6|TRBJ2-5
CASSYSRGMGETQYF
TGTGCCAGCAGTTACTCGAGGGGGATGGGAGAGACCCAGTACTTC
>TRBD2|few|TRBV11-3|TRBJ2-1
CASSRGLAVNEQFF
TGTGCCAGCAGCAGGGGACTAGCTGTCAATGAGCAGTTCTTC
>-|-|TRBV19|TRBJ2-5
CASTPGVLGKKQETQYF
TGTGCCAGTACCCCAGGTGTCCTGGGGAAGAAGCAAGAGACCCAGTACTTC
>TRBD2|few|TRBV4-1|TRBJ2-7
CASSQLGLATYEQYF
TGCGCCAGCAGCCAATTGGGACTAGCGACCTACGAGCAGTACTTC
>-|-|TRBV6-5|TRBJ2-7
CASSSPGGGIYEQYF
TGTGCCAGCAGTTCCCCGGGAGGGGGCATTTACGAGCAGTACTTC
>-|-|TRBV4-1|TRBJ2-3
CASSPAPDYTQYF
TGCGCCAGCAGCCCGGCCCCGGACTATACGCAGTATTTT
>-|-|TRBV19|TRBJ1-5
CASSIVGKVSNQPQHF
TGTGCCAGTAGTATAGTGGGCAAAGTAAGCAATCAGCCCCAGCATTTT
>-|once|TRBV7-2|TRBJ2-5
CASSRGGRQETQYF
TGTGCCAGCAGCCGTGGGGGGCGCCAAGAGACCCAGTACTTC
>-|-|TRBV7-2|TRBJ1-4
CASSAGGSGPEKLFF
TGTGCCAGCAGTGCCGGGGGATCCGGCCCGGAAAAACTGTTTTTT
>TRBD1|-|TRBV28|TRBJ1-1
CASSFPGQGIGTEAFF
TGTGCCAGCAGTTTCCCGGGACAGGGGATCGGGACTGAAGCTTTCTTT
>-|-|TRBV7-9|TRBJ2-2
CASSLDTTGELFF
TGTGCCAGCAGCCTCGACACGACCGGGGAGCTGTTTTTT
>TRBD2|-|TRBV18|TRBJ2-1
CASSLLAGDNEQFF
TGTGCCAGCTCGCTACTAGCGGGGGATAATGAGCAGTTCTTC
>TRBD1|few|TRBV19|TRBJ1-1
CASSIRQGAAEAFF
TGTGCCAGTAGTATTCGACAGGGGGCGGCTGAAGCTTTCTTT
>TRBD1|-|TRBV19|TRBJ1-1
CASTSGQGAMNTEAFF
TGTGCCAGTACCTCCGGACAGGGGGCTATGAACACTGAAGCTTTCTTT
>TRBD1|-|TRBV5-1|TRBJ1-5
CASRAGTGNNQPQHF
TGCGCCAGCAGAGCCGGGACAGGGAACAATCAGCCCCAGCATTTT
>TRBD2|-|TRBV5-6|TRBJ2-3
CASSALAGRADTQYF
TGTGCCAGCAGTGCCCTCGCCGGGAGGGCAGATACGCAGTATTTT
>TRBD1|-|TRBV4-3|TRBJ2-7
CASSQDHARGYEQYF
TGCGCCAGCAGCCAAGATCACGCCAGGGGGTACGAGCAGTACTTC
>TRBD2|-|TRBV7-7|TRBJ2-3
CASSIAGSTDTQYF
TGTGCTAGCAGTATAGCGGGGAGCACAGATACGCAGTATTTT